This T cell receptor (beta chain) is drawn from a study of T-cell reconstitution after alpha-beta-depleted transplantation in children. Per germline, CDR1 MNHEY and CDR2 SVGAGI. This CDR3 region has 18 residues. J lost 1 base, V lost 2 bases, and 7 bases had no gene match. The table lists this clonotype with many counts. Preparation of the TCRbeta library used unique molecular identifiers. TCRdb reprocessed the PCR reads via MiXCR and lists one record per CDR3 protein. The sample shows 350,000 to 450,000 distinct CDR3 sequences, about a fifth of them seen only once. This material consisted of PBMCs from the stem cell graft donor, taken from the stem cell graft. The V call is TRBV6-5, the J call TRBJ2-4, with 11 bases aligning to TRBD2. The TCR was taken from a human donor who donated a stem cell graft to a child with acute myeloid leukemia. CDR3 coding DNA: TGTGCCAGCAGTTACCGCGTTAGCGGGAGGGATGCCAAAAACATTCAGTACTTC. Encoded protein: CASSYRVSGRDAKNIQYF.